Below, 11 T cell receptor beta chains from the same sample are listed, as sequenced in a study of shared clonotypes between healthy human individuals. The protocol was immunoSEQ multiplex PCR, while the TCRdb copy is restricted to in-frame clones and leaves out a portion. The sample yields approximately 1,000,000 clones, 60% to 85% seen once. Source material: memory CD4+ T cells from PBMCs. Subset here: CD45RA-negative fraction. These TCRs come from a man in his late teens or twenties in good health. Some clones in this sample may be carry-over from other donors' samples.

This clone has a handful of counts. The V and J genes are TRBV28 and TRBJ1-1; tentative D call: TRBD1 (6 bases). V gave up 6 bases and J gave up 2 bases, with 16 bases separating them. Germline V gene data show CDR1 as MDHEN and CDR2 as SYDVKM. The CDR3 has 15 amino acids. The CDR3 DNA is TGTGCCAGCAGCCCGTTCTGGACAGTAAACACTGAAGCTTTCTTT. Its protein product is CASSPFWTVNTEAFF.

This clone is a singleton in its sample. CDR3: CASSQDTGGEQYF. As DNA, the CDR3 is TGCGCCAGCAGCCAAGACACGGGTGGCGAGCAGTACTTC. J is TRBJ2-7 and V is TRBV4-3; D gene uncertain. Germline V gene data show CDR1 as LGHNA and CDR2 as YSLEER. The V end was cut by 0 bases, the J end by 6 bases, with 9 bases between. The length of the CDR3 is 13 residues.

V gene TRBV6-1 combines with J gene TRBJ2-1; 9 nucleotides line up with TRBD2. Per germline, CDR1 MNHNS and CDR2 SASEGT. V shed 2 bases and J 5 bases; nucleotides not matched to a gene: 7. The CDR3 extends over 16 amino acids. DNA for the CDR3: TGTGCCAGCAGTGAACGGCGCGGGGGGGGCAACAATGAGCAGTTCTTC. Translated, it gives CASSERRGGGNNEQFF.

V and J are TRBV10-3 and TRBJ1-2; D possibly corresponds to TRBD1 (5 bases). Germline CDR1 ENHRY, CDR2 SYGVKD. V dropped 3 bases and J dropped 8 bases, with 13 bases sitting between them. The CDR3 is made up of 13 amino acids. The CDR3 spells CAISEGSGRGYTF. Written as DNA, the CDR3 is TGTGCCATCAGTGAAGGGTCAGGGCGCGGCTACACCTTC.

V and J are TRBV7-9 and TRBJ2-3; D is ambiguous. The CDR3 has 13 residues. V lost 6 bases to trimming and J lost 2 bases, with 9 bases between them. Germline-derived CDR1 and CDR2 are SEHNR and FQNEAQ (reference sequence). In DNA, the CDR3 is TGTGCCAGCAGTCCACCTACCACAGATACGCAGTATTTT. Protein: CASSPPTTDTQYF.

This clone occurred once. The gene calls are TRBV18 and TRBJ1-5; possibly TRBD1 for D (5 bases). The CDR3 contains 16 residues. V lost 6 bases and J lost 2, with 17 bases in between. Germline V lookup: CDR1 KGHSH, CDR2 LQKENI. CDR3 DNA: TGTGCCAGCTCGCCTCAAGTGGGGGTCGGCAATCAGCCCCAGCATTTT. Its protein is CASSPQVGVGNQPQHF.

The rearrangement links TRBV19 to TRBJ1-2; D is uncertain. CDR3 length equals 16 residues. Germline V gene lookup returns CDR1 LNHDA and CDR2 SQIVND (reference sequence). Trimming pared 5 bases from V and 10 bases from J, leaving 26 bases between. CDR3 in amino acids: CASSRPGSAPGRVYTF. CDR3 in DNA: TGTGCCAGTAGTCGCCCTGGATCGGCCCCCGGTAGAGTCTACACCTTC.

This chain connects TRBV5-6 to TRBJ2-7; D possibly corresponds to TRBD1 (6 bases). V lost 0 bases and J 5 bases, leaving 15 bases between the germline ends. The CDR3 has 15 residues. The germline gives CDR1 SGHDT, CDR2 YYEEEE. CDR3 sequence: CASSLVAQGDHEQYF. DNA for the CDR3: TGTGCCAGCAGCTTGGTAGCACAGGGAGATCACGAGCAGTACTTC. The full variable domain, its missing parts supplied by reference TRBV5-6 and TRBJ2-7, is DAGVTQSPTHLIKTRGQQVTLRCSPKSGHDTVSWYQQALGQGPQFIFQYYEEEERQRGNFPDRFSGHQFPNYSSELNVNALLLGDSALYLCASSLVAQGDHEQYFGPGTRLTVT.

This clone was recorded once. The V and J genes are TRBV5-6 and TRBJ2-5; 8 nucleotides line up with TRBD1. V was clipped by 0 bases and J by 2 bases; unmatched bases: 6. Germline CDR1 is SGHDT and CDR2 is YYEEEE. The CDR3 covers 16 residues. Here the CDR3 reads CASSLVAGGQQETQYF. CDR3 DNA sequence: TGTGCCAGCAGCTTGGTGGCAGGGGGCCAGCAAGAGACCCAGTACTTC. The whole variable domain, filled in from reference TRBV5-6 and TRBJ2-5, reads DAGVTQSPTHLIKTRGQQVTLRCSPKSGHDTVSWYQQALGQGPQFIFQYYEEEERQRGNFPDRFSGHQFPNYSSELNVNALLLGDSALYLCASSLVAGGQQETQYFGPGTRLLVL.

This rearrangement joins TRBV18 to TRBJ1-3, with a tentative D call TRBD1 (6 bases). CDR1 and CDR2 from the germline V gene are KGHSH and LQKENI. CDR3 size: 16 residues. Trimming cost V 2 bases and J 0 bases, with 11 bases left between them. The CDR3 nucleotides read TGTGCCAGCTCACCAGTCCAGGGGACCTCTGGAAACACCATATATTTT. This encodes CASSPVQGTSGNTIYF.

The V and J genes are TRBV7-8 and TRBJ1-3; D gene uncertain. This CDR3 spans 16 amino acids. Trimming cost V 5 bases and J 2 bases, with 16 bases left between them. Germline V gene data show CDR1 as SGHVS and CDR2 as FQNEAQ. As DNA, the CDR3 is TGTGCCAGCAGCAATACTCCCTTTACCGCTGGAAACACCATATATTTT. Its translation: CASSNTPFTAGNTIYF. The whole variable domain, remainder taken from reference TRBV7-8 and TRBJ1-3, is GAGVSQSPRYKVAKRGQDVALRCDPISGHVSLFWYQQALGQGPEFLTYFQNEAQLDKSGLPSDRFFAERPEGSVSTLKIQRTQQEDSAVYLCASSNTPFTAGNTIYFGEGSWLTVV.